The entry below describes one T cell receptor (beta chain). This entry belongs to a study of blood T cell repertoires in COVID-19. Turning to the study itself: Sites in the United States, Italy and Spain provided acute and convalescent COVID-19 samples. From T cells, B-cell-depleted T cells, or PBMCs came the material, which was cDNA or gDNA.

This CDR3 is built from 17 residues. Trimming at V came to 4 bases and at J to 3 bases, leaving 14 bases not matched to a gene. Germline-derived CDR1 and CDR2 are MNHNS and SASEGT. In the authors' workflow: Reference gene primer amplification gave nucleated cell count estimates. Clones were sequenced by immunoSEQ multiplex PCR, and TCRdb holds only the in-frame ones, with some missing. From that table come the V and J calls and clone size; the DNA was used to work out D and trimming. The table records about 420,000 clones, 80% to 90% of them present only once. Patients of the Seattle cohort, enrolled during active infection, were followed longitudinally.

The TCR comes from a man aged 18-30 years with COVID-19, enrolled during active disease. Sequencing was carried out using peripheral blood. The chain joins TRBV6-1 to TRBJ2-7, with 8 bases identical to TRBD1. The DNA for the CDR3 is TGTGCCAGCAGTGCCGCCCCTTCCGTGACAGGGGTCTACGAGCAGTACTTC. Residues: CASSAAPSVTGVYEQYF.